The 31 T cell receptor beta chains in this list originate from one sample, sequenced in a study of Graves' ophthalmopathy and Graves' hyperthyroidism (dated by TCRdb to between 2018 and 2020). Instrument on record: Illumina HiSeq 2000. TCR beta CDR3 regions were amplified from RNA transcripts for repertoire sequencing. The first round was an RT-PCR using HTBI primers with the Qiagen OneStep RT-PCR kit, and this first round was followed by a second-round multiplex PCR, then size selection and purification. TCRdb cleaned the public reads at Q25 with fastp, built clones with MiXCR and kept in-frame beta chains. Rows merge per CDR3 protein into single entries with the most common DNA and genes. Here the sample has more than 300,000 distinct CDR3 sequences; 15% to 20% occur a single time. The ten largest clones add up to 2.4% of the sample. Sequenced sample: peripheral blood. All receptors derive from an adult woman with stable Graves' hyperthyroidism.

This clonotype came up many times. This chain joins TRBV7-9 and TRBJ1-5, with 7 bases identical to TRBD1. The CDR3 loop spans 15 amino acids. In germline, CDR1 is SEHNR, CDR2 FQNEAQ (reference sequence). J was trimmed by 0 bases and V by 5 bases; bases with no gene match: 4. CDR3 DNA sequence: TGTGCCAGCAGCACCGACAGGGATAGCAATCAGCCCCAGCATTTT. It translates to CASSTDRDSNQPQHF.

This chain uses TRBV12-3 or TRBV12-4 with TRBJ1-2; 8 bases match TRBD1. V gave up 5 bases and J gave up 7 bases; unmatched junction bases: 6. The CDR3 is made up of 13 amino acids. The CDR3 here is CASSTTTGVGYTF. As DNA, the CDR3 is TGTGCCAGCAGTACGACGACAGGGGTTGGCTACACCTTC.

This clonotype was found many times. V is TRBV11-1 and J is TRBJ2-2; TRBD1 matches at 12 bases. With V trimmed by 5 bases and J by 5 bases, 9 bases remained unmatched. Germline values: CDR1 SGHAT, CDR2 FQDESV (reference sequence). This CDR3 has 17 residues. The CDR3 DNA sequence: TGTGCCAGCAGCCGATGGGACAGGGGGCGTAAGACCGGGGAGCTGTTTTTT. Residues: CASSRWDRGRKTGELFF.

The CDR3 region has the DNA TGCGCCAGCAGCTACAGGGGCAAGGACACTGAAGCTTTCTTT. Residues: CASSYRGKDTEAFF. V gene TRBV5-1 combines with J gene TRBJ1-1; 7 nucleotides align to TRBD1. With 3 bases clipped from V and 3 bases from J, the junction kept 5 bases outside the gene matches. The CDR3 has 14 residues. The germline V gene encodes CDR1 SGHRS and CDR2 YFSETQ.

V is TRBV20-1 and J is TRBJ2-2; 8 nucleotides agree with TRBD1. V trimming: 7 bases; J trimming: 1 base; junction bases outside the gene matches: 2. There are 13 residues in the CDR3. Germline lookup yields CDR1 DFQATT and CDR2 SNEGSKA (reference sequence). CDR3 sequence: CSGTGLNTGELFF. CDR3 DNA: TGCAGTGGGACAGGGCTGAACACCGGGGAGCTGTTTTTT.

This clonotype was picked up many times. The chain joins TRBV6-2 or TRBV6-3 to TRBJ2-5; a weak D match, TRBD2 (5 bases). V dropped 7 bases and J dropped 5 bases, with 17 bases sitting between them. This CDR3 contains 14 residues. In germline, CDR1 is MNHEY, CDR2 SVGEGT. CDR3 region: CASKRPLDAETQYF. The CDR3 DNA reads as TGTGCCAGCAAACGGCCACTAGATGCTGAGACCCAGTACTTC.

This clonotype was detected ten times or more. This chain's CDR3 is CASTPSTAYEQYF. The CDR3 DNA reads TGTGCCAGCACCCCATCTACGGCTTACGAGCAGTACTTC. The V gene is TRBV6-2 or TRBV6-3, the J gene TRBJ2-7; D ambiguous. V lost 7 bases and J lost 4, with 14 bases in between. The CDR3 is 13 amino acids. The germline CDR1 and CDR2 sequences are MNHEY and SVGEGT.

This chain links TRBV27 with TRBJ1-1, with TRBD1 matching 7 bases. V lost 5 bases, J lost 3 bases, and 3 bases stayed unmatched. The length of the CDR3 is 13 residues. CDR1 MNHEY and CDR2 SMNVEV come from the germline V gene (reference sequence). CDR3 DNA: TGTGCCAGCAGTGTCAGGGGGTACACTGAAGCTTTCTTT. It codes for CASSVRGYTEAFF.

The rearrangement joins TRBV6-1 to TRBJ1-3; 7 nucleotides line up with TRBD1. CDR1 and CDR2 (germline): MNHNS, SASEGT. This CDR3 spans 15 amino acids. V was pared by 6 bases and J by 0 bases, with 5 bases of the junction left unmatched. The CDR3 reads CASRRDRFSGNTIYF. The CDR3 DNA reads as TGTGCCAGCAGAAGGGACAGATTCTCTGGAAACACCATATATTTT.

The table lists this clonotype with many counts. DNA for the CDR3: TGTGCCAGCAGCCAAGATCTCGGCAGAAACACTGAAGCTTTCTTT. Its translation is CASSQDLGRNTEAFF. V gene TRBV3-1 combines with J gene TRBJ1-1; no reliable D call. This CDR3 region has 15 residues. The germline V gene encodes CDR1 LGHDT and CDR2 YNNKEL (reference sequence). Trimming cost V 0 bases and J 2 bases, with 10 bases left between them.

In this sample, this clonotype turned up many times. This chain links TRBV7-2 with TRBJ2-7; 7 bases fit TRBD2. The J segment lost 3 bases and the V segment lost 2 bases, leaving 4 bases of the junction unmatched. The germline gives CDR1 SGHTA, CDR2 FQGNSA. The length of the CDR3 is 14 residues. CDR3 bases: TGTGCCAGCAGCTTATCCCGGGAGGTCTACGAGCAGTACTTC. It translates to CASSLSREVYEQYF.

This clonotype appeared many times. V gene TRBV14 combines with J gene TRBJ2-2; D is unclear. The germline V and J ends were trimmed by 1 base and 2 bases, with 14 bases remaining between them. The CDR3 is 17 residues long. Germline V gene lookup returns CDR1 SGHDN and CDR2 FVKESK. The CDR3 nucleotides read TGTGCCAGCAGCCAAGGTAACACGGCAGGAAACACCGGGGAGCTGTTTTTT. Amino acids: CASSQGNTAGNTGELFF.

This clonotype was detected ten times or more. V and J are TRBV20-1 and TRBJ2-5; TRBD2 matches 10 bases. With 3 bases clipped from V and 1 base from J, the junction kept 2 bases outside the gene matches. This CDR3 is built from 14 residues. Germline V lookup: CDR1 DFQATT, CDR2 SNEGSKA (reference sequence). The DNA of the CDR3 is TGCAGTGCTAGGGCTAGCGGGGGCCAAGAGACCCAGTACTTC. It specifies CSARASGGQETQYF.

J is TRBJ1-4 and V is TRBV7-8; D is uncertain. Germline loops: CDR1 SGHVS, CDR2 FQNEAQ. V gave up 5 bases and J gave up 8 bases, with 9 bases separating them. The CDR3 consists of 12 residues. The DNA of the CDR3 is TGTGCCAGCAGCCCTCCGGCCGAAAAACTGTTTTTT. Translated, it gives CASSPPAEKLFF.

This clonotype was counted ten times or more. The gene calls are TRBV27 and TRBJ1-5; D ambiguous. Trimming removed 3 bases from V and 6 bases from J, with 9 bases in between. The CDR3 sequence is 13 residues long. In germline, CDR1 is MNHEY, CDR2 SMNVEV (reference sequence). The CDR3 spells CASSFLGSQPQHF. In DNA, the CDR3 is TGTGCCAGCAGTTTCTTGGGGAGTCAGCCCCAGCATTTT.

This clonotype was recorded many times. V is TRBV12-3 or TRBV12-4 and J is TRBJ2-6; 11 bases are a match to TRBD1. V dropped 5 bases and J dropped 0; count of bases not matched to a gene: 3. The CDR3 is 17 residues long. The CDR3 loop is CASSPGQGVSGANVLTF. CDR3 nucleotide sequence: TGTGCCAGCAGTCCGGGACAGGGGGTCTCTGGGGCCAACGTCCTGACTTTC.

This clonotype was found a few times. A much larger clone is a single base away; this may be a read error. The chain has TRBV9 and TRBJ1-1, with unresolved D. This CDR3 is built from 14 residues. Germline V gene sequence: CDR1 SGDLS, CDR2 YYNGEE. CDR3 residues: CASSVGNSGSEACF. For the CDR3, the DNA is TGTGCCAGCAGCGTAGGTAACAGCGGCTCTGAAGCTTGCTTT.

This clonotype showed up many times. The gene calls are TRBV20-1 and TRBJ1-1; D is unresolved. Germline loops: CDR1 DFQATT, CDR2 SNEGSKA (reference sequence). Trimming took 4 bases from V and 3 from J, leaving 12 bases between them. This CDR3 contains 13 residues. CDR3 nucleotides: TGCAGTGCTACCGAGGACTGGGACACTGAAGCTTTCTTT. Its protein is CSATEDWDTEAFF.

This clonotype was detected many times. The rearrangement links TRBV7-2 to TRBJ2-7; a possible D gene is TRBD2 (6 bases). The germline V gene encodes CDR1 SGHTA and CDR2 FQGNSA. CDR3 size: 15 residues. Trimming removed 1 base at V and 7 bases at J, with 17 bases between. The CDR3 region has the DNA TGTGCCAGCAGCTTAGACGGAGGGCCTTCGGGGGAGCAGTACTTC. Translation: CASSLDGGPSGEQYF.

This clonotype has ten or more counts. The chain carries TRBV28 and TRBJ2-5; D uncertain. Trimming pared 7 bases from V and 2 bases from J, leaving 5 bases between. The germline gives CDR1 MDHEN, CDR2 SYDVKM. The CDR3 has 11 residues. CDR3 DNA sequence: TGTGCCAGCATTCAGCAAGAGACCCAGTACTTC. It is translated as CASIQQETQYF. Complete variable domain (other parts from reference TRBV28 and TRBJ2-5): DVKVTQSSRYLVKRTGEKVFLECVQDMDHENMFWYRQDPGLGLRLIYFSYDVKMKEKGDIPEGYSVSREKKERFSLILESASTNQTSMYLCASIQQETQYFGPGTRLLVL.

In this sample, this clonotype turned up once. The chain uses TRBV10-3 and TRBJ1-5; D gene uncertain. This CDR3 is built from 17 residues. Germline V gene lookup returns CDR1 ENHRY and CDR2 SYGVKD. V lost 3 bases and J 4 bases, leaving 19 bases between the germline ends. The CDR3 nucleotides read TGTGCCATCAGTGACATACTGGCAGAACGTCCGAATCAGCCCCAGCATTTT. Translating it yields CAISDILAERPNQPQHF.

The chain has TRBV28 and TRBJ1-4, with a possible D match to TRBD1 (5 bases). The germline V gene has CDR1 MDHEN and CDR2 SYDVKM. This CDR3 spans 14 amino acids. V lost 6 bases, J lost 5 bases, and 13 bases lay in between. CDR3 nucleotides: TGTGCCAGCAGCCCTCGACAGACAAATGAAAAACTGTTTTTT. Residues: CASSPRQTNEKLFF.

The sample holds many counts of this clonotype. The chain is built from TRBV28 and TRBJ2-5; the match to TRBD1 covers 8 bases. The length of the CDR3 is 14 residues. Germline V lookup: CDR1 MDHEN, CDR2 SYDVKM. V lost 5 bases and J lost 5; bases outside the gene matches: 7. CDR3 sequence: CASSISGGRETQYF. The DNA for the CDR3 is TGTGCCAGCAGTATCTCAGGGGGCAGGGAGACCCAGTACTTC.

This clonotype has at least ten counts. V is TRBV24-1 and J is TRBJ2-7; TRBD2 matches at 11 bases. The CDR3 runs 17 residues. After removal of 6 bases from V and 6 bases from J, the junction contained 15 bases not matched to a gene. Germline CDR1 and CDR2: KGHDR and SFDVKD. The CDR3 DNA reads TGTGCCACCAGTTGGGGACTAGCGGAGAGGGCCTTTGGCGAGCAGTACTTC. This encodes CATSWGLAERAFGEQYF.

This clonotype appeared many times. The V and J genes are TRBV20-1 and TRBJ2-7, with D uncertain. Germline-derived CDR1 and CDR2 are DFQATT and SNEGSKA (reference sequence). The CDR3 covers 14 residues. V was cut by 3 bases and J by 3 bases, with 15 bases left in between. The CDR3 DNA is TGCAGTGCTAGGGCAGACCCCCCCAACTACGAGCAGTACTTC. Translated: CSARADPPNYEQYF.

This clonotype came up many times. V usage is TRBV29-1 and J usage is TRBJ2-2; weak D call: TRBD1 (6 bases). V lost 3 bases and J lost 3, with 8 bases in between. From germline, CDR1 is SQVTM and CDR2 ANQGSEA. This CDR3 spans 13 amino acids. CDR3 residues: CSVDNRDTGELFF. CDR3 nucleotides: TGCAGCGTTGACAACAGGGACACCGGGGAGCTGTTTTTT.

This clonotype was detected a few times. The chain combines TRBV5-1 with TRBJ2-7; 7 nucleotides align to TRBD1. Germline CDR1 reads SGHRS; CDR2 reads YFSETQ. There are 15 residues in the CDR3. J gave up 2 bases and V 0 bases, and 5 bases lay outside the gene matches. The CDR3 here is CASSLVGQETYEQYF. CDR3 bases: TGCGCCAGCAGCTTGGTAGGACAGGAAACCTACGAGCAGTACTTC.

This clonotype showed up many times. The CDR3 spells CASSLGRSGYTF. The DNA of the CDR3 is TGTGCCAGCAGTCTCGGACGGAGTGGCTACACCTTC. This rearrangement joins TRBV28 to TRBJ1-2; D not certain. V dropped 5 bases and J dropped 7 bases, with 11 bases sitting between them. CDR3 size: 12 residues. Germline CDR1 and CDR2: MDHEN and SYDVKM.

Concerning this clonotype: A much larger clone differs by one base, so this may be a read error. The rearrangement links TRBV20-1 to TRBJ2-6; D not certain. This CDR3 comprises 12 residues. Per the germline V gene, CDR1 is DFQATT and CDR2 is SNEGSKA (reference sequence). V lost 5 bases and J 2 bases, leaving 4 bases between the germline ends. CDR3 bases: TGCAGTGCTCTACCTGGGGCCAACGTCCTGACTTTC. Translated, it gives CSALPGANVLTF.

This clonotype was detected many times. V and J are TRBV7-9 and TRBJ1-2; 8 nucleotides line up with TRBD1. With V trimmed by 4 bases and J by 6 bases, 4 bases remained unmatched. Germline lookup yields CDR1 SEHNR and CDR2 FQNEAQ (reference sequence). The CDR3 runs to 13 residues. Here the CDR3 DNA reads TGTGCCAGCAGCTCCAGGGGGCTGGATGGCTACACCTTC. It codes for CASSSRGLDGYTF.

V and J are TRBV4-1 and TRBJ2-5; D perhaps matches TRBD1 (6 bases). From germline, CDR1 is MGHRA and CDR2 YSYEKL. V was pared by 1 base and J by 5 bases, with 11 bases between. The CDR3 covers 14 residues. The CDR3 protein is CASSQASRGETQYF. CDR3 sequence (DNA): TGCGCCAGCAGCCAAGCCAGCAGGGGTGAGACCCAGTACTTC.